This entry lists 20 T cell receptor beta chains sequenced from one sample in a study of blood T cell repertoires in COVID-19. The table came from immunoSEQ multiplex PCR; TCRdb's copy has only in-frame clones and leaves some out. The table has more than 25,000 clones, 65% to 90% seen once; the top ten hold 10% to 15%. Sequencing was carried out using peripheral blood. The receptors come from a human donor in a cohort sampled during active COVID-19.

The chain has TRBV4-2 and TRBJ1-1; TRBD1 is a possible D gene (6 bases). V was trimmed by 0 bases and J by 4 bases, leaving 12 bases between them. Looked up from germline, CDR1 is LGHNA and CDR2 is YNFKEQ. CDR3 size: 15 residues. The CDR3 DNA reads TGTGCCAGCAGCCAAGACGGGGGGCCCGGCACTGAAGCTTTCTTT. As protein: CASSQDGGPGTEAFF.

This chain joins TRBV28 and TRBJ2-7; no clear D. V lost 8 bases and J 5 bases, leaving 16 bases between the germline ends. CDR3 length: 13 amino acids. Germline CDR1 MDHEN, CDR2 SYDVKM. The CDR3: CASRPWAAHEQYF. For the CDR3, the DNA is TGTGCCAGCCGTCCATGGGCAGCTCACGAGCAGTACTTC.

This chain links TRBV18 with TRBJ1-6, with D possibly being TRBD1 (5 bases). The CDR3 covers 16 residues. Trimming removed 5 bases at V and 4 bases at J, with 15 bases between. Germline V CDR1 and CDR2: KGHSH, LQKENI. CDR3 DNA: TGTGCCAGCTCATTGGGGGGATTCAATTATAATTCACCCCTCCACTTT. The encoded protein is CASSLGGFNYNSPLHF.

The CDR3: CASSFPTSGGHKGTQYF. In nucleotides, the CDR3 is TGTGCCAGCAGTTTCCCGACTAGCGGGGGCCACAAGGGGACGCAGTATTTT. This chain joins TRBV27 and TRBJ2-3; TRBD2 aligns across 12 bases. CDR3 length: 17 amino acids. Germline lookup yields CDR1 MNHEY and CDR2 SMNVEV (reference sequence). The junction had 13 bases not matched to a gene; V was cut back by 3 bases and J by 9 bases.

The J gene is TRBJ2-7, the V gene TRBV7-8; possibly TRBD1 for D (6 bases). V lost 4 bases to trimming and J lost 0 bases, with 16 bases between them. The CDR3 runs 16 residues. CDR1 and CDR2 from the germline V gene are SGHVS and FQNEAQ. The chain's CDR3 is CASSSRTGTVSYEQYF. For the CDR3, the DNA is TGTGCCAGCAGCTCGAGAACAGGGACGGTCTCCTACGAGCAGTACTTC.

This chain uses TRBV19 with TRBJ1-5; 10 bases align to TRBD1. The CDR3 runs 14 residues. Germline lookup yields CDR1 LNHDA and CDR2 SQIVND (reference sequence). Trimming cost V 8 bases and J 2 bases; bases outside gene matches: 3. CDR3 amino acids: CASVDRGRNQPQHF. The CDR3 DNA sequence: TGTGCCAGTGTCGACAGGGGGCGCAATCAGCCCCAGCATTTT.

This clone was picked up a small number of times. This chain links TRBV7-2 with TRBJ2-7, with D maybe TRBD1 (5 bases). CDR1 and CDR2 (germline): SGHTA, FQGNSA. The V end was cut by 2 bases, the J end by 3 bases, with 14 bases between. The CDR3 runs 15 residues. The DNA for the CDR3 is TGTGCCAGCAGCTTAAGTGGGGCCCTCGGCTACGAGCAGTACTTC. This sequence encodes CASSLSGALGYEQYF.

This chain uses TRBV7-8 with TRBJ1-1, with D uncertain. The CDR3 is 15 residues long. CDR1 is SGHVS, CDR2 FQNEAQ, per germline. Deletions cut 5 bases from V and 0 bases from J, with 13 bases between. This CDR3 is CASSPTRSMNTEAFF. The DNA for the CDR3 is TGTGCCAGCAGCCCGACCCGGAGCATGAACACTGAAGCTTTCTTT.

This clone was picked up a small number of times. V is TRBV9 and J is TRBJ1-5, with TRBD1 matching over 9 bases. The CDR3 has 15 amino acids. Germline V gives CDR1 SGDLS, CDR2 YYNGEE. The V gene end was trimmed by 3 bases and the J gene end by 2 bases; junction bases not matched to a gene: 3. The CDR3 DNA reads TGTGCCAGCAGCGGCGGGACAGGGCGCAATCAGCCCCAGCATTTT. Its protein is CASSGGTGRNQPQHF.

CDR3 DNA sequence: TGTGCCAGCAGTTACGTAGGAGGGAAAGAGACCCAGTACTTC. Amino acids: CASSYVGGKETQYF. The chain has TRBV6-2 or TRBV6-3 and TRBJ2-5; tentatively, D is TRBD2 (6 bases). Germline V gene lookup returns CDR1 MNHEY and CDR2 SVGEGT. Trimming removed 2 bases from V and 3 bases from J, with 10 bases in between. The CDR3 covers 14 residues.

The V and J genes are TRBV7-9 and TRBJ2-7; the match to TRBD2 covers 12 bases. The germline V gene has CDR1 SEHNR and CDR2 FQNEAQ (reference sequence). The CDR3 totals 15 residues. The V and J ends lost 3 bases and 4 bases, in that order; junction bases with no gene match: 4. The CDR3 coding sequence is TGTGCCAGCAGCTTGACTAGCGGGGGACCTTACGAGCAGTACTTC. It specifies CASSLTSGGPYEQYF.

This sequence joins TRBV18 and TRBJ2-2; perhaps TRBD2 as D (6 bases). Germline V lookup: CDR1 KGHSH, CDR2 LQKENI. CDR3 size: 18 residues. Trimming shortened V by 3 bases and J by 0 bases, and 17 bases separated the two germline ends. In DNA form, the CDR3 reads TGTGCCAGCTCACCCCCAAACGGGGGACCCGCGAACACCGGGGAGCTGTTTTTT. This sequence encodes CASSPPNGGPANTGELFF.

This chain links TRBV7-9 with TRBJ2-7, with D possibly matching TRBD1 (6 bases). The CDR3 consists of 16 residues. Germline V lookup: CDR1 SEHNR, CDR2 FQNEAQ (reference sequence). Trimming removed 5 bases at V and 0 bases at J, with 17 bases between. CDR3 loop: CASSPQGQLSSYEQYF. The CDR3 DNA sequence: TGTGCCAGCAGCCCCCAAGGACAGCTCAGCTCCTACGAGCAGTACTTC.

In this sample, this clone turned up once. This chain joins TRBV6-5 and TRBJ2-7; no clear D gene. Germline assignment: CDR1 MNHEY and CDR2 SVGAGI. V lost 0 bases to trimming and J lost 1 base, with 10 bases between them. The CDR3 extends over 15 amino acids. This CDR3 is CASSYSTAESYEQYF. CDR3 DNA sequence: TGTGCCAGCAGTTACTCCACGGCGGAGTCCTACGAGCAGTACTTC.

The gene calls are TRBV19 and TRBJ1-3, with TRBD1 matching 7 bases. V dropped 7 bases and J dropped 8; count of bases not matched to a gene: 14. The CDR3 is made up of 15 amino acids. In germline, CDR1 is LNHDA, CDR2 SQIVND (reference sequence). CDR3 protein: CASNNRGSSGDTIYF. DNA for the CDR3: TGTGCCAGTAATAACAGGGGTAGCTCTGGGGACACCATATATTTT.

The chain couples TRBV7-9 to TRBJ2-1, with 13 bases aligning to TRBD2. V dropped 1 base and J dropped 0; count of bases not matched to a gene: 6. The CDR3 loop spans 19 amino acids. Per germline, CDR1 SEHNR and CDR2 FQNEAQ (reference sequence). CDR3 region: CASSLDTSGGVRSYNEQFF. CDR3 bases: TGTGCCAGCAGCTTAGATACTAGCGGGGGGGTTCGCTCCTACAATGAGCAGTTCTTC.

The chain recombines TRBV6-5 with TRBJ1-1; 7 bases are shared with TRBD1. CDR1 MNHEY and CDR2 SVGAGI come from the germline V gene. Trimming cost V 5 bases and J 1 base; bases outside gene matches: 7. The CDR3 is 15 residues long. This CDR3 is CASSPQTGSNTEAFF. The CDR3 DNA reads as TGTGCCAGCAGTCCCCAGACAGGGTCGAACACTGAAGCTTTCTTT.

The gene calls are TRBV6-6 and TRBJ2-3; TRBD2 agrees at 12 bases. After removal of 6 bases from V and 2 bases from J, the junction contained 9 bases not matched to a gene. The V gene's germline CDR1 is MNHNY and CDR2 SVGAGI (reference sequence). CDR3 length: 17 amino acids. CDR3 in DNA: TGTGCCAGCAGCCGACCCCTAGCGGGGGGGAACACAGATACGCAGTATTTT. Translated, it gives CASSRPLAGGNTDTQYF.

For this clone: Mismatch with germline at one junction end may stem from a read error. The gene calls are TRBV7-7 and TRBJ2-7, with a possible D match to TRBD2 (5 bases). The germline V gene encodes CDR1 SSHAT and CDR2 FNYEAQ (reference sequence). The CDR3 totals 14 residues. CDR3 nucleotides: TGTGCTAGCAGCCCCCGGACTGGCGCCTACGAGCAGTACTTC. It yields the protein CASSPRTGAYEQYF.

The J gene is TRBJ2-3, the V gene TRBV25-1; 9 bases map to TRBD2. Germline trimming cut 7 bases from V and 3 bases from J; bases unmatched to any gene: 11. CDR1 is MGHDK and CDR2 is SYGVNS in the germline V gene. CDR3 size: 16 residues. The CDR3 DNA reads as TGTGCCAGCACCACCTGGGCGGGGGGGCCTACAGATACGCAGTATTTT. It encodes CASTTWAGGPTDTQYF. Full variable domain (remainder filled in from reference TRBV25-1 and TRBJ2-3): EADIYQTPRYLVIGTGKKITLECSQTMGHDKMYWYQQDPGMELHLIHYSYGVNSTEKGDLSSESTVSRIRTEHFPLTLESARPSHTSQYLCASTTWAGGPTDTQYFGPGTRLTVL.